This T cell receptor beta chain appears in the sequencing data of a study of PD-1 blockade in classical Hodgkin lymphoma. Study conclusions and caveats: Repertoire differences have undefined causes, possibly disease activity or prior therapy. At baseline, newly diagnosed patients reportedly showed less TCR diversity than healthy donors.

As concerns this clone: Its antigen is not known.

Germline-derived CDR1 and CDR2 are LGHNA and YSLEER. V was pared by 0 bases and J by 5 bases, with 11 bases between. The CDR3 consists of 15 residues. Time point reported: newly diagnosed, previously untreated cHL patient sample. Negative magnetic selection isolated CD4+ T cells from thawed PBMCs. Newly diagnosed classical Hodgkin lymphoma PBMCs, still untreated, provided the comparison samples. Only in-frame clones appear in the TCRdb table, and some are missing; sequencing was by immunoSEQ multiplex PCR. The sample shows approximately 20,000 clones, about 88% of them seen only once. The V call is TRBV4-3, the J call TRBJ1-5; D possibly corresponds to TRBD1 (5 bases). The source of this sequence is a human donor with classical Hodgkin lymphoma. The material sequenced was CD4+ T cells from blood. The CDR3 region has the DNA TGCGCCAGCAGCCAAGAACTGGGACCCTATCAGCCCCAGCATTTT. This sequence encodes CASSQELGPYQPQHF.